Shown below are 12 T cell receptor beta chains from a single sample sequenced in a study of blood T cell repertoires in COVID-19. Clones were sequenced by immunoSEQ multiplex PCR, and TCRdb holds only the in-frame ones, with some missing. The sample has about 59,000 clones; over 70% are singletons. Sequenced input: peripheral blood. These receptors were obtained from a woman in her seventies with acute or convalescent COVID-19.

In this sample, this clone turned up a few times. The chain couples TRBV6-5 to TRBJ1-5; TRBD1 aligns across 8 bases. With 6 bases clipped from V and 2 bases from J, the junction kept 3 bases outside the gene matches. Germline CDR1 reads MNHEY; CDR2 reads SVGAGI. The CDR3 totals 14 residues. The CDR3 here is CASRPTGGNQPQHF. Here the CDR3 DNA reads TGTGCCAGCAGGCCGACAGGGGGCAATCAGCCCCAGCATTTT.

V gene TRBV27 combines with J gene TRBJ1-3; D remains unclear. Germline CDR1 reads MNHEY; CDR2 reads SMNVEV (reference sequence). Deletions cut 3 bases from V and 3 bases from J, with 9 bases between. The CDR3 runs 14 residues. The CDR3 here is CASSLAGLGNTIYF. The CDR3 DNA follows: TGTGCCAGCAGTTTGGCAGGCCTTGGAAACACCATATATTTT.

This rearrangement joins TRBV23-1 to TRBJ1-3; D call uncertain. TRBV23-1 is an ORF, with its function uncertain. The CDR3 sequence is 15 residues long. Trimming left V 4 bases short and J 9 bases short, with 19 bases between. The CDR3 DNA is TGCGCCAGCAGTCTCCTCACCCTTGATATGCGCACCATATATTTT. As protein: CASSLLTLDMRTIYF.

The chain carries TRBV7-9 and TRBJ2-7; 7 bases fit TRBD1. V dropped 6 bases and J dropped 5; count of bases not matched to a gene: 10. The CDR3 contains 14 residues. Germline V gene lookup returns CDR1 SEHNR and CDR2 FQNEAQ (reference sequence). In nucleotides, the CDR3 is TGTGCCAGCAGACCACAGGGGAGTAGAGACGAGCAGTACGTC. Translation gives CASRPQGSRDEQYV.

The chain couples TRBV15 to TRBJ2-1, with 7 bases aligning to TRBD2. The V and J ends lost 0 bases and 2 bases, in that order; junction bases with no gene match: 4. The germline V gene has CDR1 LNHNV and CDR2 YYDKDF (reference sequence). The CDR3 consists of 16 residues. CDR3 in amino acids: CATSRDRLAPYNEQFF. CDR3 coding DNA: TGTGCCACCAGCAGAGACCGACTAGCCCCCTACAATGAGCAGTTCTTC. Together with reference TRBV15 and TRBJ2-1, the CDR3 gives the full variable domain: DAMVIQNPRYQVTQFGKPVTLSCSQTLNHNVMYWYQQKSSQAPKLLFHYYDKDFNNEADTPDNFQSRRPNTSFCFLDIRSPGLGDTAMYLCATSRDRLAPYNEQFFGPGTRLTVL.

The rearrangement links TRBV7-6 to TRBJ1-1, with D perhaps TRBD1 (5 bases). The CDR3 runs 13 residues. Per germline, CDR1 SGHVS and CDR2 FNYEAQ. Trimming pared 2 bases from V and 3 bases from J, leaving 7 bases between. Here the CDR3 DNA reads TGTGCCAGCAGCTTATTCAGGGACACTGAAGCTTTCTTT. This sequence encodes CASSLFRDTEAFF.

This sequence joins TRBV7-2 and TRBJ2-2, with a possible D match to TRBD2 (7 bases). Deletions cut 2 bases from V and 4 bases from J, with 20 bases between. The germline CDR1 and CDR2 sequences are SGHTA and FQGNSA. The length of the CDR3 is 18 residues. Here the CDR3 DNA reads TGTGCCAGCAGCTTACAGGCTGGCGGGGGCGTTGGCACCGGGGAGCTGTTTTTT. The encoded protein is CASSLQAGGGVGTGELFF.

The chain couples TRBV7-3 to TRBJ2-1; TRBD2 aligns across 9 bases. This CDR3 comprises 15 residues. Germline CDR1 reads SGHTA; CDR2 reads FQGTGA. The ends lost 5 bases at V and 4 bases at J; junction bases unmatched: 6. CDR3 nucleotides: TGTGCCAGCAGCCCTCGTAGCGGGGGATACAATGAGCAGTTCTTC. Its protein product is CASSPRSGGYNEQFF.

This chain connects TRBV2 to TRBJ1-2, with 10 positions matching TRBD1. The junction had 9 bases not matched to a gene; V was cut back by 5 bases and J by 6 bases. The CDR3 has 15 amino acids. Germline lookup yields CDR1 SNHLY and CDR2 FYNNEI. Written as DNA, the CDR3 is TGTGCCAGCAGTAAATACTCCGGGACAGGGGATGGCTACACCTTC. Residues: CASSKYSGTGDGYTF.

V usage is TRBV7-3 and J usage is TRBJ2-2; D not certain. V was cut by 5 bases and J by 7 bases, with 8 bases left in between. The CDR3 totals 12 residues. Germline V gene lookup returns CDR1 SGHTA and CDR2 FQGTGA. The CDR3 DNA reads TGTGCCAGCAGCCCCCAGATCGGGGAGCTGTTTTTT. Protein sequence: CASSPQIGELFF.

The table lists this clone with many counts. The genes are TRBV3-1 (or the pseudogene TRBV3-2) and TRBJ1-1; weak D call: TRBD1 (5 bases). CDR1 and CDR2 (germline): LGHDT, YNNKEL (reference sequence). This CDR3 has 13 amino acids. V was trimmed by 6 bases and J by 8 bases, leaving 16 bases between them. CDR3 bases: TGTGCCAGCAGTCCAAGGGTGGACATGGAAGCTTTCTTT. Translation gives CASSPRVDMEAFF.

This rearrangement joins TRBV6-2 or TRBV6-3 to TRBJ2-3, with a weak D call TRBD1 (5 bases). Trimming removed 2 bases at V and 0 bases at J, with 15 bases between. Germline loops: CDR1 MNHEY, CDR2 SVGEGT. This CDR3 comprises 17 residues. The CDR3 loop is CASSYGAGYYSTDTQYF. The CDR3 DNA follows: TGTGCCAGCAGTTACGGGGCAGGGTACTATAGCACAGATACGCAGTATTTT.